This T cell receptor (beta chain) was profiled in a study of shared clonotypes between healthy human individuals. Study-wide background: Per donor, three plates held CD4 naive cells, three held CD4 memory, two held CD8 naive and one held CD8 memory.

Each sorted subset replicate got 200 ng genomic DNA, tens of thousands of genomes. Some clones are missing from TCRdb's copy, which holds only in-frame ones; the method was immunoSEQ multiplex PCR. Found here are more than 500,000 clones, 95% to 96% of them singletons; the top ten hold about 0.064%. CD4+ cells yielded CD45RA+ naive and CD45RA-negative memory subsets. Trimming stripped 8 bases from V and 8 bases from J, with 14 bases between. The germline V gene has CDR1 SNHLY and CDR2 FYNNEI. This CDR3 has 12 amino acids. The chain carries TRBV2 and TRBJ2-3, with a tentative D call TRBD2 (5 bases). The sequencing sample was made of naive CD4+ T cells sorted from blood. Stated subset: CD45RA+ positively selected. This clonotype was obtained from a woman aged 25 to 45 in good health. CDR3 DNA sequence: TGTGCCAGCGGTGCGGACTTGCCTACGCAGTATTTT. Translation gives CASGADLPTQYF.